Below, one TCR beta chain is given with its context. Data came from immunoSEQ multiplex PCR; TCRdb stores just in-frame clones and leaves some out. The repertoire holds about 40,000 clones, with about 88% as singletons. The CDR3 consists of 17 residues. Looked up from germline, CDR1 is LGHNA and CDR2 is YNFKEQ. V dropped 0 bases and J dropped 2 bases, with 17 bases sitting between them. The sample is drawn from a study of T cells in localized non-small cell lung cancer. The clonotype originates from a man aged 18 to 49 with stage I lung adenocarcinoma. V usage is TRBV4-2 and J usage is TRBJ2-7; possibly TRBD1 for D (5 bases). The sample in question was peripheral blood, obtained before any cancer treatment. The CDR3 loop is CASSQDYIQGSAYEQYF. In nucleotides, the CDR3 is TGTGCCAGCAGCCAAGATTATATCCAGGGCAGTGCCTACGAGCAGTACTTC.